This T cell receptor beta chain was found in a study of CD8+ T cells in alopecia areata. V shed 5 bases, J shed 4 bases, and the junction held 9 bases outside the gene matches. The CDR3 runs to 15 residues. Looked up from germline, CDR1 is SGHRS and CDR2 is YFSETQ. Reverse transcription of extracted RNA yielded cDNA, which provided the sequencing template. Generated by immunoSEQ multiplex PCR, the TCRdb table keeps only in-frame clones and is missing some. The data show some 110,000 clones, with 30% to 40% seen just once and approximately 3.1% held by the top ten. This clone was observed a single time.

This TCR was recovered from a human donor with alopecia areata. The genes are TRBV5-1 and TRBJ2-3; 8 bases match TRBD1. Sequencing was carried out using CD4+ T cells sorted from blood. The CDR3 loop reads CASRLTGGSADTQYF. As DNA, the CDR3 is TGCGCCAGCAGGTTAACAGGGGGAAGCGCAGATACGCAGTATTTT.